These 29 T cell receptor beta chains were all obtained from the same sample, sequenced in a study of blood T cell repertoires in COVID-19. TCRdb keeps only in-frame clones here, not all; method: immunoSEQ multiplex PCR. This sample carries 150,000 to 200,000 clones, roughly 86% of them seen once, and the ten largest clones take roughly 0.99%. Sequenced: peripheral blood. All receptors derive from a man between 18 and 29 years old with acute or convalescent COVID-19.

This clone was counted a single time. The CDR3 loop reads CAWTAAFLDTQYF. The CDR3 nucleotides are TGTGCCTGGACCGCGGCGTTCTTAGATACGCAGTATTTT. The rearrangement joins TRBV30 to TRBJ2-3, with D uncertain. Germline CDR1 and CDR2: GTSNPN and SVGIG (reference sequence). The CDR3 covers 13 residues. V lost 4 bases to trimming and J lost 5 bases, with 13 bases between them. The full variable domain, completed using reference TRBV30 and TRBJ2-3, is SQTIHQWPATLVQPVGSPLSLECTVEGTSNPNLYWYRQAAGRGLQLLFYSVGIGQISSEVPQNLSASRPQDRQFILSSKKLLLSDSGFYLCAWTAAFLDTQYFGPGTRLTVL.

The chain is built from TRBV7-9 and TRBJ2-3, with 8 bases that match TRBD2. Germline CDR1 reads SEHNR; CDR2 reads FQNEAQ (reference sequence). V trimming: 3 bases; J trimming: 4 bases; junction bases outside the gene matches: 9. This CDR3 contains 16 residues. CDR3 amino acids: CASSFLAGNWADTQYF. In DNA, the CDR3 is TGTGCCAGCAGCTTCTTAGCGGGGAATTGGGCAGATACGCAGTATTTT.

This chain links TRBV7-9 with TRBJ1-2, with TRBD1 matching over 8 bases. CDR1 and CDR2 from the germline V gene are SEHNR and FQNEAQ (reference sequence). This CDR3 region has 17 residues. V shed 7 bases and J 4 bases; nucleotides not matched to a gene: 17. CDR3 region: CASTENGAGGNFYGYTF. The CDR3, as DNA: TGTGCCAGCACCGAAAATGGGGCAGGGGGCAACTTCTATGGCTACACCTTC.

This chain connects TRBV19 to TRBJ2-3, with a weak D call TRBD2 (7 bases). The germline V and J ends were trimmed by 5 bases and 0 bases, with 18 bases remaining between them. Germline V lookup: CDR1 LNHDA, CDR2 SQIVND (reference sequence). The CDR3 runs to 17 residues. In nucleotides, the CDR3 is TGTGCCAGTAGTGCCGGGAAGGGGGGGGCTAGCACAGATACGCAGTATTTT. Its protein is CASSAGKGGASTDTQYF.

The chain employs TRBV23-1 and TRBJ2-5; 10 bases are shared with TRBD1. TRBV23-1 is labeled an ORF, and its function is uncertain. After removal of 2 bases from V and 4 bases from J, the junction contained 4 bases not matched to a gene. The CDR3 is 15 amino acids. CDR3 amino acids: CASSQRQGARETQYF. The CDR3 nucleotides are TGCGCCAGCAGTCAAAGACAGGGGGCCCGAGAGACCCAGTACTTC.

This chain links TRBV24-1 with TRBJ1-5; a possible D gene is TRBD1 (6 bases). The CDR3 spans 17 residues. Trimming shortened V by 0 bases and J by 4 bases, and 15 bases separated the two germline ends. CDR1 and CDR2 from the germline V gene are KGHDR and SFDVKD. In DNA form, the CDR3 reads TGTGCCACCAGTGATTTGCAGGGCAGGGGAAGAAATCAGCCCCAGCATTTT. This encodes CATSDLQGRGRNQPQHF.

J is TRBJ2-1 and V is TRBV27; no firm D call. This CDR3 is 15 amino acids long. Germline CDR1 reads MNHEY; CDR2 reads SMNVEV (reference sequence). The V end lost 2 bases, the J end lost 4 bases, and 12 bases lay between the germline ends. The CDR3 sequence is CASSLGGNLYNEQFF. DNA of the CDR3: TGTGCCAGCAGTTTAGGCGGAAACCTTTACAATGAGCAGTTCTTC.

CDR3 sequence reads: CASSESAMSSYNEQFF. The CDR3 DNA reads TGTGCCAGCAGTGAATCCGCGATGAGCTCCTACAATGAGCAGTTCTTC. The chain joins TRBV6-1 to TRBJ2-1, with D unresolved. In germline, CDR1 is MNHNS, CDR2 SASEGT. V was cut by 2 bases and J by 0 bases, with 11 bases left in between. CDR3 size: 16 residues.

CDR3 DNA sequence: TGTGCCAGCAGTCCGGACAGGGACCTTGAAGCTTTCTTT. The encoded protein is CASSPDRDLEAFF. The chain combines TRBV5-4 with TRBJ1-1; TRBD1 aligns across 8 bases. The ends lost 5 bases at V and 7 bases at J; junction bases unmatched: 7. Germline V lookup: CDR1 SGHNT, CDR2 YYREEE (reference sequence). There are 13 residues in the CDR3.

The J gene is TRBJ1-1, the V gene TRBV5-1; 7 bases fit TRBD1. With V trimmed by 0 bases and J by 4 bases, 6 bases remained unmatched. The CDR3 has 15 residues. Germline V gene sequence: CDR1 SGHRS, CDR2 YFSETQ. CDR3 bases: TGCGCCAGCAGCTTGGGGGGACAGATTCTCACTGAAGCTTTCTTT. Protein sequence: CASSLGGQILTEAFF. Variable domain in full (rest from reference TRBV5-1 and TRBJ1-1): KAGVTQTPRYLIKTRGQQVTLSCSPISGHRSVSWYQQTPGQGLQFLFEYFSETQRNKGNFPGRFSGRQFSNSRSEMNVSTLELGDSALYLCASSLGGQILTEAFFGQGTRLTVV.

The chain employs TRBV28 and TRBJ2-7; 8 bases line up with TRBD1. The V gene's germline CDR1 is MDHEN and CDR2 SYDVKM. There are 14 residues in the CDR3. V dropped 6 bases and J dropped 6; count of bases not matched to a gene: 10. The CDR3 sequence is CASSSWTGLGEQYV. For the CDR3, the DNA is TGTGCCAGCAGCTCCTGGACAGGGTTAGGCGAGCAGTACGTC.

In this sample, this clone turned up a few times. V and J are TRBV30 and TRBJ2-7; D gene uncertain. Germline V gene lookup returns CDR1 GTSNPN and CDR2 SVGIG (reference sequence). CDR3 length equals 12 residues. Trimming removed 5 bases from V and 4 bases from J, with 12 bases in between. The CDR3 nucleotides are TGTGCCTGGTCTGCGGCATTTTACGAGCAGTACTTC. Its translation: CAWSAAFYEQYF.

The rearrangement joins TRBV7-2 to TRBJ1-6; no clear D gene. V lost 1 base, J lost 4 bases, and 5 bases lay in between. The length of the CDR3 is 14 residues. Germline loops: CDR1 SGHTA, CDR2 FQGNSA. The CDR3 loop reads CASSLVRYNSPLHF. The DNA of the CDR3 is TGTGCCAGCAGCTTAGTTCGGTATAATTCACCCCTCCACTTT.

A single count supports this clone. The V and J genes are TRBV5-5 and TRBJ1-6; 7 bases align to TRBD1. This CDR3 contains 15 residues. Germline V lookup: CDR1 SGHKS, CDR2 YYEKEE (reference sequence). V was clipped by 0 bases and J by 10 bases; unmatched bases: 7. CDR3 nucleotide sequence: TGTGCCAGCAGCTTGGTCAGGGGGGTAGGATCACCCCTCCACTTT. Protein sequence: CASSLVRGVGSPLHF.

The chain links TRBV6-1 to TRBJ2-6, with D perhaps TRBD1 (5 bases). This CDR3 has 19 residues. Germline-derived CDR1 and CDR2 are MNHNS and SASEGT. The V gene lost 2 bases and the J gene lost 0 bases, with 17 bases spanning the gap. The DNA for the CDR3 is TGTGCCAGCAGTGAAATCATGACAGCCCATTCCTCTGGGGCCAACGTCCTGACTTTC. Translating it yields CASSEIMTAHSSGANVLTF.

This chain links TRBV28 with TRBJ1-5, with D hard to call. This CDR3 is built from 20 residues. Germline V CDR1 and CDR2: MDHEN, SYDVKM. Trimming shortened V by 1 base and J by 0 bases, and 22 bases separated the two germline ends. CDR3 protein: CASSLLLGSRSSYSNQPQHF. CDR3 nucleotides: TGTGCCAGCAGTTTATTGCTTGGGTCCCGGAGCAGTTATAGCAATCAGCCCCAGCATTTT. Drawing the rest from reference TRBV28 and TRBJ1-5, the complete variable domain is DVKVTQSSRYLVKRTGEKVFLECVQDMDHENMFWYRQDPGLGLRLIYFSYDVKMKEKGDIPEGYSVSREKKERFSLILESASTNQTSMYLCASSLLLGSRSSYSNQPQHFGDGTRLSIL.

V is TRBV7-2 and J is TRBJ1-1; D is perhaps TRBD1 (5 bases). The germline CDR1 and CDR2 sequences are SGHTA and FQGNSA. This CDR3 region has 14 residues. The V and J ends lost 2 bases and 7 bases respectively, with 14 bases between them. CDR3 region: CASSLKGRTYEAFF. For the CDR3, the DNA is TGTGCCAGCAGCTTAAAGGGGAGGACTTATGAAGCTTTCTTT.

The rearrangement links TRBV5-1 to TRBJ2-3, with TRBD2 matching over 11 bases. With V trimmed by 4 bases and J by 4 bases, 14 bases remained unmatched. CDR3 length equals 18 residues. From germline, CDR1 is SGHRS and CDR2 YFSETQ. CDR3 nucleotide sequence: TGCGCCAGCAGCCCCCGGTCTAGCGGGGGGTCTCCCCCAGATACGCAGTATTTT. It translates to CASSPRSSGGSPPDTQYF.

The chain couples TRBV25-1 to TRBJ2-3; D is uncertain. Per the germline V gene, CDR1 is MGHDK and CDR2 is SYGVNS. The ends were cut back, 4 bases at V and 3 bases at J, with 2 bases in the middle. The CDR3 has 11 amino acids. CDR3 DNA: TGTGCCAGCAGTGCGACAGATACGCAGTATTTT. Its translation: CASSATDTQYF.

The rearrangement joins TRBV7-6 to TRBJ2-5; 8 bases map to TRBD1. The V gene's germline CDR1 is SGHVS and CDR2 FNYEAQ. This CDR3 is built from 17 residues. The ends lost 2 bases at V and 9 bases at J; junction bases unmatched: 17. The CDR3 DNA reads as TGTGCCAGCAGCTTAAGTGGGACAGGCAATACTCATTCTCCCCAGTACTTC. Translating it yields CASSLSGTGNTHSPQYF.

The chain recombines TRBV2 with TRBJ1-1; 8 bases are a match to TRBD1. Trimming removed 6 bases from V and 1 base from J; junction bases left unmatched: 10. The CDR3 covers 16 residues. Germline CDR1 and CDR2: SNHLY and FYNNEI. CDR3 sequence reads: CASSGSFGTGNTEAFF. The CDR3 DNA sequence: TGTGCCAGCAGCGGTTCTTTCGGGACAGGGAACACTGAAGCTTTCTTT.

V usage is TRBV4-1 and J usage is TRBJ2-5, with 8 bases that match TRBD1. Germline assignment: CDR1 MGHRA and CDR2 YSYEKL. V lost 0 bases to trimming and J lost 7 bases; unmatched junction nucleotides: 4. The CDR3 is made up of 14 amino acids. The CDR3 region is CASSQDYQGATQYF. Written as DNA, the CDR3 is TGCGCCAGCAGCCAAGATTATCAGGGGGCGACCCAGTACTTC.

V is TRBV27 and J is TRBJ1-2, with D possibly matching TRBD1 (5 bases). The CDR3 consists of 16 residues. Germline V CDR1 and CDR2: MNHEY, SMNVEV (reference sequence). V was clipped by 2 bases and J by 0 bases, with 13 bases between them. The CDR3 spells CASSLGTGASNYGYTF. CDR3 DNA sequence: TGTGCCAGCAGTTTAGGTACAGGAGCTTCTAACTATGGCTACACCTTC.

The chain carries TRBV11-3 and TRBJ2-3; a weak D match, TRBD1 (5 bases). V was pared by 9 bases and J by 1 base, with 11 bases between. This CDR3 has 13 amino acids. CDR1 SGHNT and CDR2 YENEEA come from the germline V gene. CDR3 DNA sequence: TGTGCCAGTTCAAAAGGGGGCACAGATACGCAGTATTTT. It specifies CASSKGGTDTQYF.

This clone was counted a few times. The CDR3 is CASSPTVSGKLFF. CDR3 coding DNA: TGTGCCAGCAGCCCGACGGTTTCGGGAAAACTGTTTTTT. This chain uses TRBV3-1 (or the pseudogene TRBV3-2) with TRBJ1-4; D unclear. CDR1 and CDR2 from the germline V gene are LGHDT and YNNKEL (reference sequence). There are 13 residues in the CDR3. V was cut by 4 bases and J by 10 bases, with 13 bases left in between.

The chain uses TRBV18 and TRBJ2-7; 9 nucleotides match TRBD1. V was pared by 3 bases and J by 7 bases, with 7 bases of the junction left unmatched. Germline lookup yields CDR1 KGHSH and CDR2 LQKENI. This CDR3 has 14 amino acids. As DNA, the CDR3 is TGTGCCAGCTCACCGGGACAGGGATTATGGGAGCAGTACTTC. The encoded protein is CASSPGQGLWEQYF.

The chain joins TRBV5-1 to TRBJ1-1; D is possibly TRBD1 (5 bases). The CDR3 loop spans 15 amino acids. The V gene's germline CDR1 is SGHRS and CDR2 YFSETQ. The ends were cut back, 4 bases at V and 4 bases at J, with 17 bases in the middle. The CDR3 nucleotides read TGCGCCAGCAGCCCTGAAGGGGCCAGAGGCACTGAAGCTTTCTTT. Translation: CASSPEGARGTEAFF.

This chain joins TRBV4-1 and TRBJ1-1; D may be TRBD1 (5 bases). Trimming took 0 bases from V and 5 from J, leaving 13 bases between them. Germline V gene lookup returns CDR1 MGHRA and CDR2 YSYEKL. The CDR3 is 15 residues long. CDR3 sequence: CASSQDGRGFTEAFF. In DNA form, the CDR3 reads TGCGCCAGCAGCCAAGATGGGAGGGGCTTTACTGAAGCTTTCTTT.

The chain recombines TRBV18 with TRBJ1-3; tentative D call: TRBD1 (6 bases). Per germline, CDR1 KGHSH and CDR2 LQKENI. V lost 6 bases and J 2 bases, leaving 11 bases between the germline ends. CDR3 length equals 14 residues. DNA of the CDR3: TGTGCCAGCTCCGACACAGGGACTGGAAACACCATATATTTT. Translated, it gives CASSDTGTGNTIYF. Complete variable domain (other parts from reference TRBV18 and TRBJ1-3): NAGVMQNPRHLVRRRGQEARLRCSPMKGHSHVYWYRQLPEEGLKFMVYLQKENIIDESGMPKERFSAEFPKEGPSILRIQQVVRGDSAAYFCASSDTGTGNTIYFGEGSWLTVV.